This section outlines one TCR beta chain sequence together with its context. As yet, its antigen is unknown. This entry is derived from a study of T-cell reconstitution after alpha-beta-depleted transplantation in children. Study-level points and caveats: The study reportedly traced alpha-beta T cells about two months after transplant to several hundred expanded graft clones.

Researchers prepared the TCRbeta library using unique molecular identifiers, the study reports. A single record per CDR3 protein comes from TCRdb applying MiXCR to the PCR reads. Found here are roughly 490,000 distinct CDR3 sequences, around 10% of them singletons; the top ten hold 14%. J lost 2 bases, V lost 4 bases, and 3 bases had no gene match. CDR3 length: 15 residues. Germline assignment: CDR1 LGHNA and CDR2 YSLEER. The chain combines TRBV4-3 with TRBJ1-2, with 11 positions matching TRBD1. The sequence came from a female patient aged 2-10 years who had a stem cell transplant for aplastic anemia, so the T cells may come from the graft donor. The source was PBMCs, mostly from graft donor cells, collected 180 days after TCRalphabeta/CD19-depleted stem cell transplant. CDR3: CASSRGTGGNYGYTF. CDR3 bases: TGCGCCAGCAGCCGAGGGACAGGGGGGAACTATGGCTACACCTTC.